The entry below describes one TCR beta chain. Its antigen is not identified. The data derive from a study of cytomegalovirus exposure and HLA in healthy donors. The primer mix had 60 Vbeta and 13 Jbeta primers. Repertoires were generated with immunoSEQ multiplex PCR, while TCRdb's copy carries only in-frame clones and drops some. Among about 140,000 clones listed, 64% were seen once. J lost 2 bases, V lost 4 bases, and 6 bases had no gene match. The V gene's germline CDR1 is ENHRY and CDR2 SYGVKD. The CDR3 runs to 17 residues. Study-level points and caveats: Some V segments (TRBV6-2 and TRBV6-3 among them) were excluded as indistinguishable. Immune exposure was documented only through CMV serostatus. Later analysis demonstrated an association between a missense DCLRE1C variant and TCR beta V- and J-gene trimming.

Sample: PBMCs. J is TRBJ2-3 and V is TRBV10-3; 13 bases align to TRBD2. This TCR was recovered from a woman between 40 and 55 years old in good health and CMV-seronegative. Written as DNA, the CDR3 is TGTGCCATCAGTGCCTTCGGGACTAGCGGGGTCACAGATACGCAGTATTTT. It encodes CAISAFGTSGVTDTQYF.